Each of the 29 T cell receptor beta chains below was sequenced from the same sample in a study of control samples from healthy donors and cancer patients. Data came from immunoSEQ multiplex PCR; TCRdb stores just in-frame clones and leaves some out. The sample contains 70,000 to 90,000 clones, about 93% of which appear only once. Sequenced input: blood. The receptor source for this set is a woman between 18 and 29 years old in good health.

The chain links TRBV5-4 to TRBJ2-3, with 12 bases that match TRBD2. The germline V gene encodes CDR1 SGHNT and CDR2 YYREEE (reference sequence). This CDR3 is 17 amino acids long. The V gene end was trimmed by 7 bases and the J gene end by 1 base; junction bases not matched to a gene: 10. The CDR3 sequence: CASSSRLAGDGTDTQYF. The CDR3 region has the DNA TGTGCCAGCTCTTCTAGACTAGCGGGAGATGGCACAGATACGCAGTATTTT.

V gene TRBV27 combines with J gene TRBJ1-2; 7 bases are a match to TRBD1. Germline CDR1 MNHEY, CDR2 SMNVEV (reference sequence). The CDR3 sequence is 14 residues long. With 6 bases clipped from V and 3 bases from J, the junction kept 7 bases outside the gene matches. The CDR3 reads CASRKTGLDYGYTF. DNA of the CDR3: TGTGCCAGCAGAAAGACAGGGTTGGACTATGGCTACACCTTC.

The CDR3 DNA sequence: TGTGCCAGCAGTGAGCGGACCTCTTTGGGGTCACCCCTCCACTTT. This encodes CASSERTSLGSPLHF. The chain recombines TRBV2 with TRBJ1-6; no clear D gene. The V gene lost 3 bases and the J gene lost 10 bases, with 16 bases spanning the gap. Germline assignment: CDR1 SNHLY and CDR2 FYNNEI. The CDR3 runs to 15 residues.

V usage is TRBV19 and J usage is TRBJ2-1; 12 bases line up with TRBD2. Germline-derived CDR1 and CDR2 are LNHDA and SQIVND (reference sequence). J lost 6 bases, V lost 10 bases, and 4 bases had no gene match. This CDR3 contains 13 residues. Written as DNA, the CDR3 is TGTGCCACCGGACTAGCGGGGCTCAATGAGCAGTTCTTC. It encodes CATGLAGLNEQFF.

V is TRBV24-1 and J is TRBJ2-3; tentatively, D is TRBD2 (6 bases). V gave up 3 bases and J gave up 4 bases, with 16 bases separating them. Germline CDR1 reads KGHDR; CDR2 reads SFDVKD. The CDR3 is made up of 16 amino acids. CDR3 residues: CATSDPTRKGPDTQYF. DNA of the CDR3: TGTGCCACCAGTGATCCGACTAGAAAAGGCCCAGATACGCAGTATTTT.

The V gene is TRBV4-3, the J gene TRBJ2-1, with D possibly TRBD2 on 5 matching bases. This CDR3 is built from 14 residues. Trimming stripped 1 base from V and 4 bases from J, with 8 bases between. Per germline, CDR1 LGHNA and CDR2 YSLEER. The CDR3 nucleotides are TGCGCCAGCAGCCAAGCCGGGGTGTACAATGAGCAGTTCTTC. The encoded protein is CASSQAGVYNEQFF.

The chain uses TRBV7-3 and TRBJ1-6; 10 nucleotides align to TRBD1. The CDR3 has 15 residues. The germline V gene has CDR1 SGHTA and CDR2 FQGTGA. Germline trimming cut 8 bases from V and 9 bases from J; bases unmatched to any gene: 10. The CDR3 region is CASGMTGGASSPLHF. CDR3 coding DNA: TGTGCCAGCGGAATGACAGGGGGCGCGAGTTCACCCCTCCACTTT. The full variable domain, rest sourced from reference TRBV7-3 and TRBJ1-6, is GAGVSQTPSNKVTEKGKYVELRCDPISGHTALYWYRQSLGQGPEFLIYFQGTGAADDSGLPNDRFFAVRPEGSVSTLKIQRTERGDSAVYLCASGMTGGASSPLHFGNGTRLTVT.

CDR3: CASSPRWGLNTEAFF. CDR3 bases: TGTGCCAGCAGCCCGCGGTGGGGACTGAACACTGAAGCTTTCTTT. The gene calls are TRBV5-8 and TRBJ1-1; D is perhaps TRBD1 (5 bases). The CDR3 loop spans 15 amino acids. Trimming removed 4 bases from V and 0 bases from J, with 13 bases in between. CDR1 and CDR2 from the germline V gene are SGHTS and YDEGEE.

This clone was counted only a few times. CDR3 sequence: CASSPRDRGQYEQYF. The CDR3 nucleotides are TGTGCCAGCAGCCCCCGGGACAGGGGGCAATACGAGCAGTACTTC. The chain couples TRBV9 to TRBJ2-7; 12 bases fit TRBD1. The CDR3 is made up of 15 amino acids. J lost 4 bases, V lost 4 bases, and 6 bases had no gene match. Germline CDR1 reads SGDLS; CDR2 reads YYNGEE. Full variable domain (outside the CDR3, taken from reference TRBV9 and TRBJ2-7): DSGVTQTPKHLITATGQRVTLRCSPRSGDLSVYWYQQSLDQGLQFLIQYYNGEERAKGNILERFSAQQFPDLHSELNLSSLELGDSALYFCASSPRDRGQYEQYFGPGTRLTVT.

The V and J genes are TRBV28 and TRBJ2-7; perhaps TRBD1 as D (5 bases). CDR3 length: 12 residues. Germline V gene sequence: CDR1 MDHEN, CDR2 SYDVKM. With 9 bases removed from V and 1 base from J, the gap between germline ends came to 10 bases. CDR3 nucleotides: TGTGCCAGTGGTCAGGGTTCCTACGAGCAGTACTTC. This sequence encodes CASGQGSYEQYF.

The gene calls are TRBV28 and TRBJ1-5; the D is unclear. V was clipped by 8 bases and J by 9 bases, with 14 bases between them. CDR1 is MDHEN and CDR2 is SYDVKM in the germline V gene. The CDR3 contains 12 residues. Here the CDR3 DNA reads TGTGCCAGCCAATCTCGTCCAGCGCCCCAGCATTTT. The encoded protein is CASQSRPAPQHF.

The chain employs TRBV28 and TRBJ1-5, with a weak D call TRBD1 (5 bases). Germline assignment: CDR1 MDHEN and CDR2 SYDVKM. V shed 7 bases and J shed 5 bases, with 12 bases lying between them. CDR3 length: 13 residues. In DNA form, the CDR3 reads TGTGCCAGCAATCAACAGGAGGATCAGCCCCAGCATTTT. It yields the protein CASNQQEDQPQHF.

The chain is built from TRBV9 and TRBJ2-1, with D unclear. Germline-derived CDR1 and CDR2 are SGDLS and YYNGEE. V shed 0 bases and J shed 2 bases, with 9 bases lying between them. CDR3 length equals 15 residues. CDR3 sequence (DNA): TGTGCCAGCAGCGTAGAAGGCCTAGCCTACAATGAGCAGTTCTTC. Its translation is CASSVEGLAYNEQFF.

V and J are TRBV12-3 or TRBV12-4 and TRBJ2-7, with 7 bases aligning to TRBD2. V shed 6 bases and J 0 bases; nucleotides not matched to a gene: 2. CDR3 size: 13 residues. Here the CDR3 DNA reads TGTGCCAGCAGACTAGCGAGCTCCTACGAGCAGTACTTC. This sequence encodes CASRLASSYEQYF.

V gene TRBV7-3 combines with J gene TRBJ2-7, with 13 bases lining up with TRBD2. In germline, CDR1 is SGHTA, CDR2 FQGTGA. Trimming cost V 2 bases and J 5 bases; bases outside gene matches: 3. The CDR3 contains 15 residues. The DNA of the CDR3 is TGTGCCAGCAGCTTAGGACTAGCGGGGGTCCACGAGCAGTACTTC. The encoded protein is CASSLGLAGVHEQYF.

The V and J genes are TRBV7-9 and TRBJ2-1; 8 bases are shared with TRBD2. The germline V gene encodes CDR1 SEHNR and CDR2 FQNEAQ (reference sequence). CDR3 length equals 14 residues. J gave up 4 bases and V 5 bases, and 4 bases lay outside the gene matches. CDR3 protein: CASSVTSGYNEQFF. CDR3 DNA sequence: TGTGCCAGCAGCGTCACTAGCGGATACAATGAGCAGTTCTTC.

The chain couples TRBV9 to TRBJ2-7; D is unclear. Germline loops: CDR1 SGDLS, CDR2 YYNGEE. V lost 2 bases and J lost 3, with 12 bases in between. The CDR3 consists of 14 residues. Here the CDR3 DNA reads TGTGCCAGCAGCGTCAGATCCAGGAGCTACGAGCAGTACTTC. Translating it yields CASSVRSRSYEQYF.

The chain links TRBV18 to TRBJ2-3; no clear D. The CDR3 length is 15 residues. Trimming took 1 base from V and 3 from J, leaving 11 bases between them. Germline V gene lookup returns CDR1 KGHSH and CDR2 LQKENI. CDR3 DNA: TGTGCCAGCTCACCACAGGGAACCACAACAGATACGCAGTATTTT. Amino acid sequence: CASSPQGTTTDTQYF.

This chain connects TRBV6-5 to TRBJ2-7, with TRBD2 matching over 8 bases. The germline V gene encodes CDR1 MNHEY and CDR2 SVGAGI. The CDR3 has 16 amino acids. With V trimmed by 0 bases and J by 0 bases, 4 bases remained unmatched. The CDR3 DNA is TGTGCCAGCAGTTACTCTATCAGCGGGAGCTCCTACGAGCAGTACTTC. Its protein is CASSYSISGSSYEQYF.

In the case of this clone: Other DNA sequences of this sample code for an identical CDR3. The genes are TRBV20-1 and TRBJ1-1; D is unclear. V lost 1 base and J 5 bases, leaving 5 bases between the germline ends. Germline CDR1 and CDR2: DFQATT and SNEGSKA (reference sequence). The CDR3 runs 11 residues. CDR3 loop: CSARVGTEAFF. In DNA, the CDR3 is TGCAGTGCTAGAGTGGGGACTGAAGCTTTCTTT.

This chain joins TRBV6-5 and TRBJ2-5, with D perhaps TRBD1 or TRBD2 (7 bases each). Between the trimmed V and J ends, which lost 0 bases and 5 bases, there was a span of 13 bases. The CDR3 extends over 15 amino acids. Germline CDR1 and CDR2: MNHEY and SVGAGI. This CDR3 reads CASSYSNRGGETQYF. The CDR3 DNA follows: TGTGCCAGCAGTTACTCGAACAGGGGAGGGGAGACCCAGTACTTC.

The chain links TRBV6-5 to TRBJ2-1, with TRBD2 matching over 7 bases. The germline V gene has CDR1 MNHEY and CDR2 SVGAGI. The CDR3 length is 16 residues. The V gene end was trimmed by 4 bases and the J gene end by 2 bases; junction bases not matched to a gene: 8. The CDR3 DNA is TGTGCCAGCAGTTCGCTGCGGGAGACTCCCTACAATGAGCAGTTCTTC. This gives the protein CASSSLRETPYNEQFF.

The chain combines TRBV6-5 with TRBJ2-3; 8 bases line up with TRBD2. Germline V gives CDR1 MNHEY, CDR2 SVGAGI. This CDR3 region has 15 residues. V shed 8 bases and J 10 bases; nucleotides not matched to a gene: 17. Here the CDR3 DNA reads TGTGCCAGCCGCGCGTCGGGGGGGGAGGGTAGGCCGCAGTATTTT. This codes for CASRASGGEGRPQYF.

V is TRBV7-9 and J is TRBJ1-1, with D maybe TRBD1 (6 bases). The V gene's germline CDR1 is SEHNR and CDR2 FQNEAQ (reference sequence). The V end lost 9 bases, the J end lost 8 bases, and 10 bases lay between the germline ends. The CDR3 is 10 residues long. This chain's CDR3 is CASETGEAFF. The CDR3 region has the DNA TGTGCCAGTGAGACAGGCGAAGCTTTCTTT.

CDR3 sequence reads: CASRNLGTEAFF. As DNA, the CDR3 is TGTGCCAGCAGGAACCTCGGGACTGAAGCTTTCTTT. The chain recombines TRBV7-2 with TRBJ1-1; the D is unclear. V lost 6 bases, J lost 5 bases, and 10 bases lay in between. Germline CDR1 is SGHTA and CDR2 is FQGNSA. The CDR3 length is 12 residues.

The chain links TRBV7-9 to TRBJ2-7; D may be TRBD2 (6 bases). Trimming removed 1 base at V and 10 bases at J, with 20 bases between. The CDR3 length is 15 residues. Germline V gene sequence: CDR1 SEHNR, CDR2 FQNEAQ (reference sequence). CDR3 in amino acids: CASSLGRGRPFLQYF. CDR3 nucleotide sequence: TGTGCCAGCAGCTTAGGGAGGGGACGCCCGTTTCTTCAGTACTTC.

V and J are TRBV7-9 and TRBJ1-1; 7 bases line up with TRBD1. CDR3 length: 15 residues. Unmatched junction bases numbered 7, after V lost 5 bases and J lost 1 base. Per the germline V gene, CDR1 is SEHNR and CDR2 is FQNEAQ (reference sequence). CDR3 region: CASSPRGNTNTEAFF. Written as DNA, the CDR3 is TGTGCCAGCAGCCCCAGGGGGAATACGAACACTGAAGCTTTCTTT.

J is TRBJ1-5 and V is TRBV6-6; no reliable D call. The CDR3 length is 14 residues. Germline values: CDR1 MNHNY, CDR2 SVGAGI (reference sequence). Trimming took 5 bases from V and 3 from J, leaving 11 bases between them. In nucleotides, the CDR3 is TGTGCCAGCAGTACAAAACGCTCCAATCAGCCCCAGCATTTT. This translates into CASSTKRSNQPQHF.

This chain joins TRBV5-8 and TRBJ1-2; the D is unclear. V lost 6 bases and J 4 bases, leaving 13 bases between the germline ends. The CDR3 loop spans 13 amino acids. The V gene's germline CDR1 is SGHTS and CDR2 YDEGEE. This CDR3 reads CASTPADGYGYTF. As DNA, the CDR3 is TGTGCCAGCACCCCCGCGGACGGCTATGGCTACACCTTC.